Presented here are 14 T cell receptor beta chains from one specimen sequenced in a study of tumor and adjacent non-tumor tissue in lung cancer. This sample's RNA came from whole unsorted tissue. TCRbeta libraries were built with three rounds of nested PCR, modified from ARM-PCR. Using its own MiXCR run on the multiplex PCR reads, TCRdb lists one record per CDR3 protein. The sample holds around 210,000 distinct CDR3 sequences; about 71% are singletons and the top ten take around 27%. The specimen sequenced was lung tumor tissue. The receptors were gathered from a man aged 55 to 69 with non-small cell lung cancer.

About this clonotype itself: The junction departs from germline at one end; a sequencing error may be responsible. The chain is built from TRBV11-3 and TRBJ1-2; D uncertain. The CDR3 is made up of 13 amino acids. Germline-derived CDR1 and CDR2 are SGHNT and YENEEA. CDR3 nucleotide sequence: TGTGCCAGCACCTTAAGAGGGTACTATGGCTACACGTTC. Translated: CASTLRGYYGYTF.

As regards this clonotype: Compared with germline, one end of the junction differs, possibly owing to a read error. The rearrangement uses TRBV6-2 or TRBV6-3 and TRBJ2-7; TRBD2 matches at 11 bases. Germline V gene data show CDR1 as MNHEY and CDR2 as SVGEGT. This CDR3 contains 20 residues. The DNA of the CDR3 is TGTGCCTGCAGACAACCACCCTCTAGCGGGAGGTCGGCTAGCTCCTACGAGCAGTACTTC. The encoded protein is CACRQPPSSGRSASSYEQYF.

The rearrangement joins TRBV20-1 to TRBJ1-1, with TRBD1 matching over 7 bases. The J segment lost 7 bases and the V segment lost 0 bases, leaving 5 bases of the junction unmatched. The CDR3 loop spans 13 amino acids. Germline V gene lookup returns CDR1 DFQATT and CDR2 SNEGSKA (reference sequence). CDR3 amino acids: CSAREPGQYEAFF. CDR3 DNA: TGCAGTGCTAGAGAACCGGGACAGTATGAAGCTTTCTTT.

This rearrangement joins TRBV2 to TRBJ1-5; a weak D match, TRBD1 (5 bases). The ends were cut back, 6 bases at V and 3 bases at J, with 12 bases in the middle. Germline V gene lookup returns CDR1 SNHLY and CDR2 FYNNEI. This CDR3 has 14 residues. CDR3 sequence (DNA): TGTGCCAGCAGGGGGGATGGAGACAATCAGCCCCAGCATTTT. It is translated as CASRGDGDNQPQHF.

This clonotype was found many times. V usage is TRBV13 and J usage is TRBJ2-2; either TRBD1 or TRBD2 may supply D (6 bases each). Germline CDR1 is PRHDT and CDR2 is FYEKMQ (reference sequence). Trimming took 1 base from V and 7 from J, leaving 13 bases between them. CDR3 length: 15 amino acids. The CDR3 region is CASSLAGGAVGELFF. The DNA for the CDR3 is TGTGCCAGCAGCTTAGCCGGGGGCGCCGTCGGGGAGCTGTTTTTT.

Turning to this clonotype: Being one base from a much bigger clone, this may be a read error. The rearrangement joins TRBV10-1 to TRBJ2-5; no definite D call. The CDR3 sequence is 13 residues long. CDR1 is WNHNN and CDR2 is SYGVQD in the germline V gene (reference sequence). This CDR3 reads CARSESVQETQYF. In nucleotides, the CDR3 is TGCGCCAGAAGTGAGTCGGTCCAAGAGACCCAGTACTTC.

The V call is TRBV20-1, the J call TRBJ1-2; 8 bases are shared with TRBD1. The junction had 8 bases not matched to a gene; V was cut back by 5 bases and J by 3 bases. The CDR3 sequence is 14 residues long. Germline V gives CDR1 DFQATT, CDR2 SNEGSKA (reference sequence). The CDR3 region has the DNA TGCAGTGCTGGAACCGGGACAGGCCACTATGGCTACACCTTC. This translates into CSAGTGTGHYGYTF.

This chain uses TRBV10-2 with TRBJ2-1; D is perhaps TRBD1 (5 bases). This CDR3 comprises 11 residues. CDR1 is WSHSY, CDR2 SAAADI, per germline. V lost 10 bases to trimming and J lost 5 bases, with 9 bases between them. CDR3 sequence (DNA): TGCGCCATTTCCAGGGACAATGAGCAGTTCTTC. It is translated as CAISRDNEQFF.

There are a few counts of this clonotype. This rearrangement joins TRBV12-3 or TRBV12-4 to TRBJ2-3, with 8 bases that match TRBD2. The CDR3 runs 14 residues. V shed 4 bases, J shed 5 bases, and the junction held 5 bases outside the gene matches. CDR3 DNA: TGTGCCAGCAGTTCAACGGGGGGGGTAGATACGCAGTATTTT. This translates into CASSSTGGVDTQYF.

As DNA, the CDR3 is TGCGCCAGCAGTGAGGACTGGGGGGCCACTGAAGCTTTCTTT. Translating gives CASSEDWGATEAFF. V usage is TRBV10-2 and J usage is TRBJ1-1; the D gene is possibly TRBD1 (6 bases). The germline V gene has CDR1 WSHSY and CDR2 SAAADI. V lost 2 bases and J 4 bases, leaving 11 bases between the germline ends. The CDR3 totals 14 residues.

In regard to this clonotype: The junction departs from the called germline gene at one end, perhaps through a read error. The chain has TRBV4-1 and TRBJ1-6, with D tentatively TRBD1 (5 bases). Germline assignment: CDR1 MGHRA and CDR2 YSYEKL. The CDR3 runs to 14 residues. The CDR3 spells CTSRQGAGSTPLHF. CDR3 DNA: TGCACCAGCCGCCAGGGTGCAGGGTCGACACCCCTCCACTTT.

The chain uses TRBV4-3 and TRBJ1-2; D is perhaps TRBD1 (5 bases). The germline V and J ends were trimmed by 9 bases and 0 bases, with 17 bases remaining between them. The CDR3 spans 15 residues. The V gene's germline CDR1 is LGHNA and CDR2 YSLEER. The CDR3 loop reads CASILGHVANYGYTF. The CDR3 region has the DNA TGCGCCAGTATCCTCGGACACGTAGCTAACTATGGCTACACCTTC.

As regards this clonotype: A much larger clone is a single base away; this may be a read error. The J gene is TRBJ1-1, the V gene TRBV20-1, with TRBD1 identical over 8 bases. The CDR3 is made up of 16 amino acids. The germline V gene has CDR1 DFQATT and CDR2 SNEGSKA (reference sequence). DNA for the CDR3: TGCAATGCTAGGGGCACTACAGGACAGGGGAACACTGAAGCTTTCTTT. This codes for CNARGTTGQGNTEAFF.

As for this clonotype: At one end the junction does not follow the germline gene, possibly because of a read error. The chain has TRBV5-5 and TRBJ1-1; D unresolved. This CDR3 is 15 amino acids long. In germline, CDR1 is SGHKS, CDR2 YYEKEE (reference sequence). The CDR3 region has the DNA TGTGCCAGCAGCTTCAACTTAGCCGTCAACACTGAATCTTTCTTT. Its protein product is CASSFNLAVNTESFF. Using reference TRBV5-5 and TRBJ1-1 for the parts outside the CDR3, the full variable domain is DAGVTQSPTHLIKTRGQQVTLRCSPISGHKSVSWYQQVLGQGPQFIFQYYEKEERGRGNFPDRFSARQFPNYSSELNVNALLLGDSALYLCASSFNLAVNTESFFGQGTRLTVV.